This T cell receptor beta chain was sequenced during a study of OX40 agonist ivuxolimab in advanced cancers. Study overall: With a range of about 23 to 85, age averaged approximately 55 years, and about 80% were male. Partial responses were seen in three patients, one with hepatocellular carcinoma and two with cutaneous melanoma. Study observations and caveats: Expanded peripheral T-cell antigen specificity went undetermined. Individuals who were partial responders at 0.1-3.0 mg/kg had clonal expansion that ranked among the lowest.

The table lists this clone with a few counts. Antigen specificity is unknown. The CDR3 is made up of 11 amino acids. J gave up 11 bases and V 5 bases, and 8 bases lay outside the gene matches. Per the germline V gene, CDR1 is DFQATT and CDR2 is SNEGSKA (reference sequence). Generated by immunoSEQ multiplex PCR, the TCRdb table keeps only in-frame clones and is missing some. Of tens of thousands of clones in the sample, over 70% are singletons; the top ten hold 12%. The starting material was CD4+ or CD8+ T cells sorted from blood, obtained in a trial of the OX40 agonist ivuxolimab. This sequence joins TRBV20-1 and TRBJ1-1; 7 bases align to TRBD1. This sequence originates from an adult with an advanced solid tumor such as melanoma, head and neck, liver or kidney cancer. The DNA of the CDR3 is TGCAGTGCTCAATCAACAGGGGAGGCTTTCTTT. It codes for CSAQSTGEAFF.